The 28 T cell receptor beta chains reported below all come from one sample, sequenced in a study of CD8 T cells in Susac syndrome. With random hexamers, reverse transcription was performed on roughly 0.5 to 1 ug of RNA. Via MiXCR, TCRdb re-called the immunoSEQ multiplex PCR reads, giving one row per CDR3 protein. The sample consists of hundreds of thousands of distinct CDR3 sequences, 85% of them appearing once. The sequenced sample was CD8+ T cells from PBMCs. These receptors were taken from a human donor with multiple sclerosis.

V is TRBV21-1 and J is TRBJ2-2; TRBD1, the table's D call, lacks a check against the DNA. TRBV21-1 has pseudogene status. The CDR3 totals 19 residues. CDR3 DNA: TGTGCCAGCAGCAAAGATTCGCAGACAGGGGGCAAGAACACCGGGGAGCTGTTTTTT. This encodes CASSKDSQTGGKNTGELFF.

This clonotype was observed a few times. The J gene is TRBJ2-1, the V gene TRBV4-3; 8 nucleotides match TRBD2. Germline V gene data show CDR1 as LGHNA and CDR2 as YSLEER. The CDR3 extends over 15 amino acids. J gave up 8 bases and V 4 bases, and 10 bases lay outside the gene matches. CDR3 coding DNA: TGCGCCAGCAGCCGACTACTAGCGGTCGGTCATGAGCAGTTCTTC. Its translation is CASSRLLAVGHEQFF.

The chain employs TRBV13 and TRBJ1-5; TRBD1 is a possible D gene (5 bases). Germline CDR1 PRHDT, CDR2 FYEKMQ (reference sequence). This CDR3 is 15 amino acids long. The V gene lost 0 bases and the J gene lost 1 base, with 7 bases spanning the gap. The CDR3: CASSLGRDSNQPQHF. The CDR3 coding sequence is TGTGCCAGCAGCTTAGGCAGGGACAGCAATCAGCCCCAGCATTTT. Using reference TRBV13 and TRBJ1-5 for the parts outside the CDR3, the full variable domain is AAGVIQSPRHLIKEKRETATLKCYPIPRHDTVYWYQQGPGQDPQFLISFYEKMQSDKGSIPDRFSAQQFSDYHSELNMSSLELGDSALYFCASSLGRDSNQPQHFGDGTRLSIL.

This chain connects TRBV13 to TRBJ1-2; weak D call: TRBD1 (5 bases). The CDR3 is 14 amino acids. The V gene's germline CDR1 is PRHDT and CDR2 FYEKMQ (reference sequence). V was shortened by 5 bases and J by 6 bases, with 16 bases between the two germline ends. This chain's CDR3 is CASSARQPINGYTF. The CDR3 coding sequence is TGTGCCAGCAGCGCCCGACAGCCAATTAATGGCTACACCTTC.

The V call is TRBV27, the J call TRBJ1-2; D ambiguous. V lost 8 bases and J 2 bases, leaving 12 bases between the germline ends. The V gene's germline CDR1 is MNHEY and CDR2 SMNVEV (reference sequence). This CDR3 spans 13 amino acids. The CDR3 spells CASGPGGNYGYTF. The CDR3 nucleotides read TGTGCCAGCGGACCGGGAGGGAACTATGGCTACACCTTC.

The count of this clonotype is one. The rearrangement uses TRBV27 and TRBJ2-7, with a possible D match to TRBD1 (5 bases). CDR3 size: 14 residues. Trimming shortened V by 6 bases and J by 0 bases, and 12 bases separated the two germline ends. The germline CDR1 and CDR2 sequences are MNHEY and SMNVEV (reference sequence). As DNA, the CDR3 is TGTGCCAGCAGAACCATAACAGGCTCCTACGAGCAGTACTTC. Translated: CASRTITGSYEQYF.

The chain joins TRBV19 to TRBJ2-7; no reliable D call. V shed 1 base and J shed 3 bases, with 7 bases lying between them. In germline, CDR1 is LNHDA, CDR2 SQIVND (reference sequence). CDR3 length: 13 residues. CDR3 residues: CASSIVLIYEQYF. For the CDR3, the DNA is TGTGCCAGTAGTATAGTTCTGATCTACGAGCAGTACTTC.

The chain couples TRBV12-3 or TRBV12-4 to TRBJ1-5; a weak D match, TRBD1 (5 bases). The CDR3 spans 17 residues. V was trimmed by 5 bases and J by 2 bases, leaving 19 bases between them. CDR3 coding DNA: TGTGCCAGCAGTCCGGACGGGGCCTTTGGGGGCAATCAGCCCCAGCATTTT. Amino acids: CASSPDGAFGGNQPQHF.

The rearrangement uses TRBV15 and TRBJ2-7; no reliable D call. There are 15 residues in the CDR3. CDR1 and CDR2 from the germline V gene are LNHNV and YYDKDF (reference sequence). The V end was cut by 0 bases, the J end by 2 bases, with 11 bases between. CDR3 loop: CATSREGRVPYEQYF. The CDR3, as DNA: TGTGCCACCAGCAGAGAAGGACGGGTGCCCTACGAGCAGTACTTC.

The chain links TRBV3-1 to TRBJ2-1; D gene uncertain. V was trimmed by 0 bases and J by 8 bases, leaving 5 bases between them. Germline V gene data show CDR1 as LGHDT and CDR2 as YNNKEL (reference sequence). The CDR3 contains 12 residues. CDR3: CASSQDNYEQFF. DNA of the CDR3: TGTGCCAGCAGCCAAGATAACTATGAGCAGTTCTTC.

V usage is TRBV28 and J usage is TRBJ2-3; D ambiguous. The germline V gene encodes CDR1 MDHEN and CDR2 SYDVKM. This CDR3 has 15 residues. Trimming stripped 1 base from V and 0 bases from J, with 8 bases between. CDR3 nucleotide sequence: TGTGCCAGCAGTTTATCCCTAACCAGCACAGATACGCAGTATTTT. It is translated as CASSLSLTSTDTQYF.

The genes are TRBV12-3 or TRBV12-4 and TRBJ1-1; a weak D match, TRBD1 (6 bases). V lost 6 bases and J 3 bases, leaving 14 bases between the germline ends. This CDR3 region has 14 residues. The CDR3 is CASSSPGAYTEAFF. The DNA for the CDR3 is TGTGCCAGCAGCAGCCCGGGGGCGTACACTGAAGCTTTCTTT.

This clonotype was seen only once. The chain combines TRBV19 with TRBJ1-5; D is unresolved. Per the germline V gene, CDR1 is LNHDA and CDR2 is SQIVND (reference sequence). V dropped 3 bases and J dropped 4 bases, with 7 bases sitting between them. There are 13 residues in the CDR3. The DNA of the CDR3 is TGTGCCAGTAGTATCCAAGCGAATCAGCCCCAGCATTTT. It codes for CASSIQANQPQHF.

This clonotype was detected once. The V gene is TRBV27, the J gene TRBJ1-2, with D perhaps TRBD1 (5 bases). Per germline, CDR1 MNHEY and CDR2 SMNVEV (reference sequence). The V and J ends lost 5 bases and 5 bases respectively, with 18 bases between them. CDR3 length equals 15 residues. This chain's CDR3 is CASSPPGLQVYGYTF. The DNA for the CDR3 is TGTGCCAGCAGTCCCCCGGGACTACAAGTTTATGGCTACACCTTC.

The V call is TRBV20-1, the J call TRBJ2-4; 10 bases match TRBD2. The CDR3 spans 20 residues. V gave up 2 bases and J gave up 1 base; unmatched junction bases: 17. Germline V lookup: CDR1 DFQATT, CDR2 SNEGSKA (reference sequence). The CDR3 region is CSARLEFEYLAGAAKNIQYF. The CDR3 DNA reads TGCAGTGCTAGACTCGAATTCGAATACCTAGCGGGGGCCGCCAAAAACATTCAGTACTTC.

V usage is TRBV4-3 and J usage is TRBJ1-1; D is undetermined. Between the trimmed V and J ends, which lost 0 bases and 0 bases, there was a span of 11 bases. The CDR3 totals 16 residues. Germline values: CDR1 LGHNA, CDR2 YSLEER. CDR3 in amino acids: CASSQDLAGLNTEAFF. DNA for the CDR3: TGCGCCAGCAGCCAAGATCTGGCAGGCCTGAACACTGAAGCTTTCTTT.

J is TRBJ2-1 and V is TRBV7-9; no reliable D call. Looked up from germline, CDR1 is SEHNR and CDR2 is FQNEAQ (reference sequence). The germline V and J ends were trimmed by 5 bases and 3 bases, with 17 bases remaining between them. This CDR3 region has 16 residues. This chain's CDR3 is CASSPTSGPGYNEQFF. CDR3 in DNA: TGTGCCAGCAGCCCTACGTCTGGGCCGGGCTACAATGAGCAGTTCTTC.

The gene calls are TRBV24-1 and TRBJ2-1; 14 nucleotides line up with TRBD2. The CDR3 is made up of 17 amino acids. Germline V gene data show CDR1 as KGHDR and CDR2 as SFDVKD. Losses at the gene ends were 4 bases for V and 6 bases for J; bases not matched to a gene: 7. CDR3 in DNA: TGTGCCACCAGTGAGGGACTAGCGGGAGAATTGGGCAATGAGCAGTTCTTC. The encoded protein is CATSEGLAGELGNEQFF.

The CDR3 reads CASTSEGQGSWYEQYF. CDR3 nucleotides: TGTGCCAGCACCTCGGAGGGACAGGGTTCGTGGTACGAGCAGTACTTC. The V and J genes are TRBV7-9 and TRBJ2-7, with 9 bases that match TRBD1. The V and J ends lost 7 bases and 4 bases, in that order; junction bases with no gene match: 14. Per the germline V gene, CDR1 is SEHNR and CDR2 is FQNEAQ (reference sequence). The CDR3 runs 16 residues.

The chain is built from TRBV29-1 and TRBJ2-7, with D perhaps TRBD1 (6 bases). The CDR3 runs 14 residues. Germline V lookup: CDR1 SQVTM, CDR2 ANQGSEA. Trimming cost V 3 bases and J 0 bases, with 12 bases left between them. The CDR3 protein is CSVDTDSFSYEQYF. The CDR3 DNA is TGCAGCGTTGACACGGACAGCTTCTCCTACGAGCAGTACTTC.

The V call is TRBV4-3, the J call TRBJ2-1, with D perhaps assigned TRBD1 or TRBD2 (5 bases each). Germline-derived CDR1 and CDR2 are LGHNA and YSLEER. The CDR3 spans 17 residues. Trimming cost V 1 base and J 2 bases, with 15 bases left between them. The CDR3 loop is CASSQVRAEGTYNEQFF. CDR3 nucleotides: TGCGCCAGCAGCCAAGTCAGGGCCGAGGGGACCTACAATGAGCAGTTCTTC.

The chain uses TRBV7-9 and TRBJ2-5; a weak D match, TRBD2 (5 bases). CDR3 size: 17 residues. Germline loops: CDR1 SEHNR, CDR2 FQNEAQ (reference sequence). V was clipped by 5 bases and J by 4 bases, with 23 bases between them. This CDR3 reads CASSQINGLILIETQYF. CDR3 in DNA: TGTGCCAGCAGCCAAATTAACGGACTTATCTTAATAGAGACCCAGTACTTC.

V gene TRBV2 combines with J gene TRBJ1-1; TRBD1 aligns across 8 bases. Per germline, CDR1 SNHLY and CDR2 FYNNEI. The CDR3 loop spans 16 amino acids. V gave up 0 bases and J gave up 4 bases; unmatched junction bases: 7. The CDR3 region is CASSEAPGGMGTEAFF. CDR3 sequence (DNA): TGTGCCAGCAGTGAAGCGCCAGGGGGCATGGGCACTGAAGCTTTCTTT.

Written as DNA, the CDR3 is TGTGCCAGCAGCTCTCAGGGCGCGCAAGAGACCCAGTACTTC. This encodes CASSSQGAQETQYF. V and J are TRBV7-2 and TRBJ2-5; D might be TRBD1 (5 bases). Germline assignment: CDR1 SGHTA and CDR2 FQGNSA. The CDR3 is 14 amino acids. Between the trimmed V and J ends, which lost 4 bases and 2 bases, there was a span of 11 bases.

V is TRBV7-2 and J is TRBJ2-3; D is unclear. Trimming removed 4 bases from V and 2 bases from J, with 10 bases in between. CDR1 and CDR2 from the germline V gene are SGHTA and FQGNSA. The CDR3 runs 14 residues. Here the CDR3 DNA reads TGTGCCAGCAGCTCCCTGGTCGTCACAGATACGCAGTATTTT. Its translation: CASSSLVVTDTQYF.

In nucleotides, the CDR3 is TGTGCCAGCAGCTTTCTGGCGCTTTACAATGAGCAGTTCTTC. Protein sequence: CASSFLALYNEQFF. The rearrangement joins TRBV5-8 to TRBJ2-1; D remains ambiguous. The CDR3 runs 14 residues. V was clipped by 2 bases and J by 4 bases, with 10 bases between them. Germline CDR1 SGHTS, CDR2 YDEGEE. The entire variable domain, with the rest obtained from reference TRBV5-8 and TRBJ2-1, is as follows: EAGVTQSPTHLIKTRGQQATLRCSPISGHTSVYWYQQALGLGLQFLLWYDEGEERNRGNFPPRFSGRQFPNYSSELNVNALELEDSALYLCASSFLALYNEQFFGPGTRLTVL.

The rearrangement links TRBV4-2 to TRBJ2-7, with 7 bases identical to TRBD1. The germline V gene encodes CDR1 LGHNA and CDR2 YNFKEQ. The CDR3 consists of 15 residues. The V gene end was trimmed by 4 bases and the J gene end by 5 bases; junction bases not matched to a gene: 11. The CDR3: CASSRVLTGLDEQYF. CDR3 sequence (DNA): TGTGCCAGCAGCCGAGTCTTGACAGGGCTCGACGAGCAGTACTTC.

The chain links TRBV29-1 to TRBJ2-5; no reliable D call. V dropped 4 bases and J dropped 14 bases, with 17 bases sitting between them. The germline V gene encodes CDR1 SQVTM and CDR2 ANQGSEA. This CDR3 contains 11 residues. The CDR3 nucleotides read TGCAGCGTTGGAGTCGGGCCCGCAAACTACTTC. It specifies CSVGVGPANYF.